This section outlines one TCR beta chain sequence together with its context. This table comes from immunoSEQ multiplex PCR, and its TCRdb copy is limited to in-frame clones, with some not included. The sample has about 130,000 clones, more than 80% seen once. The data were obtained in a study of control samples from healthy donors and cancer patients. Looked up from germline, CDR1 is SGHDT and CDR2 is YYEEEE. V was shortened by 3 bases and J by 5 bases, with 14 bases between the two germline ends. This CDR3 is built from 14 residues. The TCR originated in a man aged 18 to 29 in good health. Source material: blood. The chain carries TRBV5-6 and TRBJ1-1, with D perhaps TRBD1 (6 bases). CDR3 residues: CASSSNRGGTEAFF. For the CDR3, the DNA is TGTGCCAGCAGCTCAAATAGAGGGGGGACTGAAGCTTTCTTT.